This passage covers 7 T cell receptor beta chains from one sample sequenced in a study of T cell responses to AZD1222 COVID-19 vaccine. Assay used: immunoSEQ multiplex PCR; TCRdb lists only in-frame clones, some missing. In all, the sample yields about 140,000 clones. Sequencing was performed on peripheral blood. The receptors stem from an adult in good health.

The gene calls are TRBV20-1 and TRBJ1-6; 7 nucleotides agree with TRBD1. Germline V lookup: CDR1 DFQATT, CDR2 SNEGSKA (reference sequence). Trimming at V came to 3 bases and at J to 4 bases, leaving 9 bases not matched to a gene. The CDR3 is made up of 16 amino acids. CDR3 DNA sequence: TGCAGTGCTAGTACGCCAGGGGGATATTATAATTCACCCCTCCACTTT. Translating gives CSASTPGGYYNSPLHF.

The genes are TRBV6-5 and TRBJ2-7, with 8 bases identical to TRBD2. The CDR3 runs 15 residues. Trimming cost V 3 bases and J 2 bases; bases outside gene matches: 6. Germline V CDR1 and CDR2: MNHEY, SVGAGI. In DNA, the CDR3 is TGTGCCAGCAGTTATGGGGGACTAGAAGCCTACGAGCAGTACTTC. As protein: CASSYGGLEAYEQYF.

The gene calls are TRBV11-2 and TRBJ1-2, with D possibly TRBD1 on 5 matching bases. Trimming took off 4 bases at V and 8 bases at J, with 20 bases between the two ends. Germline assignment: CDR1 SGHAT and CDR2 FQNNGV. This CDR3 is built from 15 residues. The chain's CDR3 is CASSSLRGAGRGYTF. The CDR3 DNA reads TGTGCCAGCAGCTCCCTCCGAGGGGCCGGACGGGGCTACACCTTC.

The chain uses TRBV6-4 and TRBJ2-2; D gene ambiguous. Deletions cut 0 bases from V and 0 bases from J, with 17 bases between. Germline assignment: CDR1 MRHNA and CDR2 SNTAGT. The CDR3 is made up of 19 amino acids. The CDR3 DNA sequence: TGTGCCAGCAGTGACTCAAGGGCGTCGAGGAACGCGAACACCGGGGAGCTGTTTTTT. Its translation: CASSDSRASRNANTGELFF.

The chain has TRBV9 and TRBJ1-3; possibly TRBD1 for D (5 bases). Germline values: CDR1 SGDLS, CDR2 YYNGEE. The ends were cut back, 0 bases at V and 0 bases at J, with 10 bases in the middle. The CDR3 is 16 residues long. The CDR3 protein is CASSVGGKGSGNTIYF. The CDR3 DNA follows: TGTGCCAGCAGCGTAGGGGGGAAGGGCTCTGGAAACACCATATATTTT.

The chain employs TRBV7-9 and TRBJ2-1; no reliable D call. The CDR3 is made up of 12 amino acids. Germline V gene lookup returns CDR1 SEHNR and CDR2 FQNEAQ (reference sequence). V lost 3 bases to trimming and J lost 8 bases, with 8 bases between them. The CDR3 loop is CASSLGSDEQFF. The DNA of the CDR3 is TGTGCCAGCAGCTTGGGGTCCGATGAGCAGTTCTTC.

The chain recombines TRBV7-8 with TRBJ1-1; D not certain. Trimming took off 5 bases at V and 3 bases at J, with 16 bases between the two ends. Germline V CDR1 and CDR2: SGHVS, FQNEAQ. This CDR3 is built from 15 residues. CDR3 in DNA: TGTGCCAGCAGCATGACCGGGGTCAGAGACACTGAAGCTTTCTTT. Residues: CASSMTGVRDTEAFF.